The subject of this entry is one T cell receptor beta chain. The antigen is undetermined. This sample was taken from a study of cytomegalovirus exposure and HLA in healthy donors. As for the study in general: The use of the same platform for the 120 or so validation repertoires and the roughly 630 first-cohort repertoires was reported by a later analysis.

Assay: immunoSEQ multiplex PCR; the TCRdb copy retains only in-frame clones and omits some. This sample carries some 140,000 clones, roughly 89% of them seen once, and the ten largest clones take 9%. Germline CDR1 and CDR2: LGHNA and YNFKEQ. J gave up 8 bases and V 1 base, and 7 bases lay outside the gene matches. This CDR3 comprises 16 residues. Study-wide results and caveats: There were a few CMV-associated chains whose specificity for CMV antigens was confirmed in vitro. For most TCR sequences rarity was the rule, although some public TCRs occurred in many donors.

Sequenced input: PBMCs. J is TRBJ2-1 and V is TRBV4-2; 11 positions agree with TRBD2. The sequence came from a woman aged 18-35 years in good health and CMV-seropositive. CDR3 DNA sequence: TGTGCCAGCAGCCAAGGGGCTAGCGGGGGGATCGATGAGCAGTTCTTC. Residues: CASSQGASGGIDEQFF.